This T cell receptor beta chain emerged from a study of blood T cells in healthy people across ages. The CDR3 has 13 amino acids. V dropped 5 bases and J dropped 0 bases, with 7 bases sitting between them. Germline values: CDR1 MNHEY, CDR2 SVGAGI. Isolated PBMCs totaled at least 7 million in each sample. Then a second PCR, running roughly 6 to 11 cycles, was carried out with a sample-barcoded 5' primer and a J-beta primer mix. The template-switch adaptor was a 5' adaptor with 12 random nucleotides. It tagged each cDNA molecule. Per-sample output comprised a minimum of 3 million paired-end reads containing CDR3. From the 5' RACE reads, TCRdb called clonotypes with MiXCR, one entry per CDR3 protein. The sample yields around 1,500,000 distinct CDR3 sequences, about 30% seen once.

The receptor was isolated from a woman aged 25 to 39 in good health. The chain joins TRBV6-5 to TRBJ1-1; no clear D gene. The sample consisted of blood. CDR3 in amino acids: CASSNEMNTEAFF. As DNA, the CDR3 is TGTGCCAGCAGTAACGAGATGAACACTGAAGCTTTCTTT.